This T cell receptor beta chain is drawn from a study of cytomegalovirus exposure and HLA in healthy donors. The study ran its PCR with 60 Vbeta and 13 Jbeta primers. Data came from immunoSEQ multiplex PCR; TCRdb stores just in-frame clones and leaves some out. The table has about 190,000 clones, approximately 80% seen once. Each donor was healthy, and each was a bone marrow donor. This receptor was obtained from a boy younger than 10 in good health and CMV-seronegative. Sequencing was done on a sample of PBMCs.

For the CDR3, the DNA is TGTGCCAGCAGCCTACTACAGGGATATGGCTACACCTTC. Translation gives CASSLLQGYGYTF. V and J are TRBV5-6 and TRBJ1-2; D might be TRBD1 (6 bases). The CDR3 is made up of 13 amino acids. Germline CDR1 is SGHDT and CDR2 is YYEEEE. V lost 4 bases and J lost 5, with 12 bases in between.